This passage covers 17 T cell receptor beta chains from one sample sequenced in a study of T cell responses to AZD1222 COVID-19 vaccine. The protocol was immunoSEQ multiplex PCR, while the TCRdb copy is restricted to in-frame clones and leaves out a portion. This table holds about 150,000 clones, around 90% found once. The specimen was peripheral blood, collected 28 days after the second AZD1222 dose. Receptors were obtained from an adult who received the AZD1222 COVID-19 vaccine.

V gene TRBV10-2 combines with J gene TRBJ1-2, with TRBD1 matching over 9 bases. The germline V gene has CDR1 WSHSY and CDR2 SAAADI. Germline trimming cut 0 bases from V and 6 bases from J; bases unmatched to any gene: 5. This CDR3 is built from 15 residues. The CDR3 sequence: CASSESRTGENGYTF. Written as DNA, the CDR3 is TGCGCCAGCAGTGAGTCTAGGACAGGGGAGAATGGCTACACCTTC.

This chain connects TRBV9 to TRBJ1-4; 10 bases fit TRBD1. V lost 3 bases and J lost 5; bases outside the gene matches: 7. Germline V gives CDR1 SGDLS, CDR2 YYNGEE. CDR3 length: 16 amino acids. CDR3: CASSDGTGALNEKLFF. CDR3 nucleotides: TGTGCCAGCAGCGACGGGACAGGGGCCCTAAATGAAAAACTGTTTTTT.

This chain joins TRBV27 and TRBJ1-4, with no clear D. The CDR3 spans 11 residues. Germline V gives CDR1 MNHEY, CDR2 SMNVEV (reference sequence). V was clipped by 8 bases and J by 6 bases, with 7 bases between them. The CDR3 DNA sequence: TGTGCCAGCGGCCTATATGAAAAACTGTTTTTT. Residues: CASGLYEKLFF.

CDR3 protein: CASSLEGTRTYEQYF. The CDR3 DNA reads TGTGCCAGCAGCTTAGAAGGGACTAGGACCTACGAGCAGTACTTC. The V call is TRBV11-2, the J call TRBJ2-7, with 8 bases identical to TRBD2. V gave up 0 bases and J gave up 2 bases; unmatched junction bases: 3. The germline gives CDR1 SGHAT, CDR2 FQNNGV. This CDR3 is built from 15 residues.

This clone was seen just once. The chain couples TRBV10-3 to TRBJ1-2; 9 nucleotides agree with TRBD1. CDR3 size: 17 residues. The V and J ends lost 6 bases and 2 bases, in that order; junction bases with no gene match: 13. Germline V gives CDR1 ENHRY, CDR2 SYGVKD. DNA for the CDR3: TGTGCCATCAGGGCCGGGACAGGGAAATTTGGAAACTATGGCTACACCTTC. As protein: CAIRAGTGKFGNYGYTF.

The rearrangement uses TRBV27 and TRBJ2-3; tentative D call: TRBD2 (5 bases). V lost 5 bases, J lost 4 bases, and 28 bases lay in between. CDR1 is MNHEY, CDR2 SMNVEV, per germline (reference sequence). This CDR3 spans 19 amino acids. Here the CDR3 reads CASSPSGYGNVIVSDTQYF. The CDR3 coding sequence is TGTGCCAGCAGTCCGTCGGGCTACGGGAACGTCATAGTGTCAGATACGCAGTATTTT.

This chain links TRBV28 with TRBJ1-4; 8 nucleotides line up with TRBD1. Per the germline V gene, CDR1 is MDHEN and CDR2 is SYDVKM. J gave up 8 bases and V 2 bases, and 7 bases lay outside the gene matches. The CDR3 spans 15 residues. The CDR3 coding sequence is TGTGCCAGCAGTTTAACGGACAGGGTGGGGGAAAAACTGTTTTTT. It encodes CASSLTDRVGEKLFF.

This clone was recorded once. V gene TRBV10-1 combines with J gene TRBJ1-1; TRBD1 matches at 9 bases. CDR3 size: 14 residues. J lost 2 bases, V lost 6 bases, and 4 bases had no gene match. The V gene's germline CDR1 is WNHNN and CDR2 SYGVQD (reference sequence). The CDR3 DNA sequence: TGCGCCAGCAGGGGGACAGGGATCAACACTGAAGCTTTCTTT. Translating it yields CASRGTGINTEAFF.

V and J are TRBV15 and TRBJ2-1, with 11 bases identical to TRBD2. V dropped 1 base and J dropped 4; count of bases not matched to a gene: 3. The length of the CDR3 is 16 residues. Per germline, CDR1 LNHNV and CDR2 YYDKDF (reference sequence). The CDR3: CATSRVGTSGYNEQFF. The CDR3 DNA is TGTGCCACCAGCAGAGTTGGGACTAGCGGTTACAATGAGCAGTTCTTC.

The V and J genes are TRBV5-8 and TRBJ1-5, with 8 bases matching TRBD1. J lost 3 bases, V lost 1 base, and 3 bases had no gene match. This CDR3 has 15 amino acids. Germline V gene lookup returns CDR1 SGHTS and CDR2 YDEGEE. The CDR3: CASSLRDRPNQPQHF. The CDR3 DNA follows: TGTGCCAGCAGCTTGAGGGACAGGCCCAATCAGCCCCAGCATTTT.

J is TRBJ2-4 and V is TRBV5-1; D possibly uses TRBD1 or TRBD2 (5 bases each). V lost 4 bases and J lost 7, with 15 bases in between. Germline-derived CDR1 and CDR2 are SGHRS and YFSETQ. The CDR3 is 14 amino acids. DNA of the CDR3: TGCGCCAGCAGCGAGGACCCCGGGGCGAACATTCAGTACTTC. Amino acids: CASSEDPGANIQYF.

This clone was seen only a few times. The gene calls are TRBV25-1 and TRBJ2-3; D uncertain. Trimming took 3 bases from V and 4 from J, leaving 8 bases between them. This CDR3 comprises 13 residues. Per the germline V gene, CDR1 is MGHDK and CDR2 is SYGVNS. CDR3 in amino acids: CASSDPAPDTQYF. The CDR3 DNA is TGTGCCAGCAGTGACCCCGCCCCAGATACGCAGTATTTT.

The V call is TRBV7-2, the J call TRBJ2-1; 11 positions agree with TRBD2. The CDR3 runs to 15 residues. The V gene's germline CDR1 is SGHTA and CDR2 FQGNSA. V trimming: 7 bases; J trimming: 5 bases; junction bases outside the gene matches: 7. CDR3 in amino acids: CASTRLAGSNNEQFF. The CDR3 DNA reads as TGTGCCAGCACCCGACTAGCGGGAAGTAACAATGAGCAGTTCTTC. The full variable domain, its missing parts supplied by reference TRBV7-2 and TRBJ2-1, is GAGVSQSPSNKVTEKGKDVELRCDPISGHTALYWYRQSLGQGLEFLIYFQGNSAPDKSGLPSDRFSAERTGGSVSTLTIQRTQQEDSAVYLCASTRLAGSNNEQFFGPGTRLTVL.

This chain connects TRBV25-1 to TRBJ2-5, with 15 bases identical to TRBD2. CDR3 length equals 15 residues. Germline loops: CDR1 MGHDK, CDR2 SYGVNS. Trimming cost V 6 bases and J 4 bases; bases outside gene matches: 3. This CDR3 is CASSEGLAGGETQYF. The CDR3 DNA reads TGTGCCAGCAGCGAGGGACTAGCGGGAGGAGAGACCCAGTACTTC.

This CDR3 reads CASSSPRARRETGELFF. In DNA, the CDR3 is TGTGCCAGCAGCTCCCCCAGGGCCAGGAGGGAAACCGGGGAGCTGTTTTTT. J is TRBJ2-2 and V is TRBV11-2, with D tentatively TRBD2 (6 bases). The CDR3 contains 17 residues. Per germline, CDR1 SGHAT and CDR2 FQNNGV. The V end lost 4 bases, the J end lost 5 bases, and 20 bases lay between the germline ends.

The rearrangement uses TRBV18 and TRBJ1-1; D gene unclear. V was pared by 4 bases and J by 3 bases, with 6 bases between. Germline V gene sequence: CDR1 KGHSH, CDR2 LQKENI. The CDR3 totals 12 residues. The CDR3 DNA reads as TGTGCCAGCTCACGGGCGGACACTGAAGCTTTCTTT. The encoded protein is CASSRADTEAFF. The full variable domain, in which reference TRBV18 and TRBJ1-1 provide the parts outside the CDR3, is NAGVMQNPRHLVRRRGQEARLRCSPMKGHSHVYWYRQLPEEGLKFMVYLQKENIIDESGMPKERFSAEFPKEGPSILRIQQVVRGDSAAYFCASSRADTEAFFGQGTRLTVV.

This chain joins TRBV15 and TRBJ2-1; D is tentatively TRBD1 or TRBD2 (5 bases each). This CDR3 is 16 amino acids long. V lost 4 bases and J lost 2, with 15 bases in between. The germline V gene encodes CDR1 LNHNV and CDR2 YYDKDF (reference sequence). CDR3 DNA: TGTGCCACCAGCACACGAGGTGGGGGACCCTACAATGAGCAGTTCTTC. The encoded protein is CATSTRGGGPYNEQFF. Using reference TRBV15 and TRBJ2-1 for the parts outside the CDR3, the full variable domain is DAMVIQNPRYQVTQFGKPVTLSCSQTLNHNVMYWYQQKSSQAPKLLFHYYDKDFNNEADTPDNFQSRRPNTSFCFLDIRSPGLGDTAMYLCATSTRGGGPYNEQFFGPGTRLTVL.